The 6 T cell receptor beta chains below all came from one sample that was sequenced in a study of shared clonotypes between healthy human individuals. Generated by immunoSEQ multiplex PCR, the TCRdb table keeps only in-frame clones and is missing some. The repertoire includes about 1 million clones, around 76% of them detected once, and 1.4% sits in the top ten. What was sequenced was memory CD4+ T cells sorted from blood. Regarding subset: CD45RA-negative fraction. The receptors shown here come from a man aged 18 to 30 in good health.

The chain is built from TRBV14 and TRBJ2-5; D is ambiguous. CDR1 and CDR2 (germline): SGHDN, FVKESK. V shed 6 bases and J shed 5 bases, with 16 bases lying between them. The CDR3 sequence is 14 residues long. DNA for the CDR3: TGTGCCAGCAGTCAGAGGATAGTCGGGGAGACCCAGTACTTC. It encodes CASSQRIVGETQYF.

This chain uses TRBV11-2 with TRBJ2-1; possible D gene TRBD2, 7 bases. Deletions cut 2 bases from V and 9 bases from J, with 20 bases between. Germline values: CDR1 SGHAT, CDR2 FQNNGV. This CDR3 has 16 amino acids. CDR3 in DNA: TGTGCCAGCAGCTTAAGGGGCGGGGGCCTCATATTTGAGCAGTTCTTC. Translating it yields CASSLRGGGLIFEQFF.

This clone was recorded only once. The chain uses TRBV28 and TRBJ1-6; D is unresolved. Trimming shortened V by 4 bases and J by 4 bases, and 5 bases separated the two germline ends. The CDR3 totals 13 residues. Looked up from germline, CDR1 is MDHEN and CDR2 is SYDVKM. The CDR3 spells CASSSIYNSPLHF. The CDR3 nucleotides read TGTGCCAGCAGTTCAATTTATAATTCACCCCTCCACTTT.

The rearrangement joins TRBV10-3 to TRBJ1-5, with 8 bases that match TRBD1. The CDR3 runs to 12 residues. V shed 11 bases, J shed 4 bases, and the junction held 4 bases outside the gene matches. Germline lookup yields CDR1 ENHRY and CDR2 SYGVKD. As DNA, the CDR3 is TGTGCCGGAAGGACAGGGAATCAGCCCCAGCATTTT. This translates into CAGRTGNQPQHF.

The chain is built from TRBV12-5 and TRBJ1-3; D may be TRBD1 (6 bases). This CDR3 has 15 residues. V lost 2 bases and J 3 bases, leaving 11 bases between the germline ends. Germline V CDR1 and CDR2: LGHNT, FRNRAP. Here the CDR3 DNA reads TGTGCTAGTGGTTTGTGGGGGGCCGTTGGAAACACCATATATTTT. This translates into CASGLWGAVGNTIYF. Based on the CDR3 plus reference TRBV12-5 and TRBJ1-3, the full variable domain is DARVTQTPRHKVTEMGQEVTMRCQPILGHNTVFWYRQTMMQGLELLAYFRNRAPLDDSGMPKDRFSAEMPDATLATLKIQPSEPRDSAVYFCASGLWGAVGNTIYFGEGSWLTVV.

This sequence joins TRBV7-8 and TRBJ1-1; D gene unclear. With 5 bases removed from V and 0 bases from J, the gap between germline ends came to 7 bases. This CDR3 is built from 13 residues. Germline V gives CDR1 SGHVS, CDR2 FQNEAQ. Here the CDR3 DNA reads TGTGCCAGCAGCCCAAGAATGAACACTGAAGCTTTCTTT. It is translated as CASSPRMNTEAFF.